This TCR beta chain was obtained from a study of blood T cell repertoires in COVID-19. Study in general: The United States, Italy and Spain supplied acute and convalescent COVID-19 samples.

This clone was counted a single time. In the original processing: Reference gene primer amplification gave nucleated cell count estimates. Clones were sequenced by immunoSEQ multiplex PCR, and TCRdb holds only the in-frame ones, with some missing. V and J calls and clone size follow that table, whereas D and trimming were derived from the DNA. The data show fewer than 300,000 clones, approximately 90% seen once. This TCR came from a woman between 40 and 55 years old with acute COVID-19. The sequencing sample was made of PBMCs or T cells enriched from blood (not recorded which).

The CDR3 sequence is CASSETGTETQYF. In nucleotides, the CDR3 is TGCGCCAGCAGTGAAACAGGGACGGAGACCCAGTACTTC. The rearrangement uses TRBV10-2 and TRBJ2-5; tentatively, D is TRBD1 (6 bases). The CDR3 totals 13 residues. The germline V and J ends were trimmed by 3 bases and 5 bases, with 10 bases remaining between them. Germline CDR1 and CDR2: WSHSY and SAAADI.